The 12 T cell receptor beta chains reported below all come from one sample, sequenced in a study of read filtering for tumor transcriptome and immune sequencing. From roughly 390 ng of RNA, a library with molecular barcoded alpha/delta and beta/gamma adaptors was made. TCRdb called the reads again in MiXCR, with one record for every CDR3 protein. The data contain about 57,000 distinct CDR3 sequences, less than 25% of them singletons. The sample taken for sequencing was a population of CD138-negative cells sorted from bone marrow. The source is a donor aged 40 or over with multiple myeloma.

This clonotype was seen at least ten times. This chain links TRBV2 with TRBJ2-7; D is undetermined. This CDR3 is 11 amino acids long. V dropped 7 bases and J dropped 2 bases, with 6 bases sitting between them. Germline CDR1 SNHLY, CDR2 FYNNEI. CDR3 bases: TGTGCCAGCACAGAGACCTACGAGCAGTACTTC. The encoded protein is CASTETYEQYF.

This clonotype was seen more than once but under ten times. V usage is TRBV12-3 or TRBV12-4 and J usage is TRBJ1-5; D gene ambiguous. Trimming took off 2 bases at V and 2 bases at J, with 4 bases between the two ends. CDR3 size: 13 residues. As DNA, the CDR3 is TGTGCCAGCAGTTTACTCGGCAATCAGCCCCAGCATTTT. Protein: CASSLLGNQPQHF.

This clonotype has only one observation. A far larger clone is just one base off, so this is likely a read error. The chain employs TRBV12-3 or TRBV12-4 and TRBJ2-1; tentative D call: TRBD1 (6 bases). This CDR3 contains 14 residues. The CDR3 DNA is TGTACCAGCGAACTCAGAGGACAGTTGCATGAGCAGTTCTTC. This translates into CTSELRGQLHEQFF.

This clonotype was recorded many times. This rearrangement joins TRBV20-1 to TRBJ2-5, with a weak D call TRBD2 (6 bases). The CDR3 sequence is 14 residues long. Trimming removed 2 bases at V and 4 bases at J, with 14 bases between. Germline-derived CDR1 and CDR2 are DFQATT and SNEGSKA (reference sequence). CDR3 amino acids: CSARTGTGGETQYF. The CDR3 coding sequence is TGCAGTGCTAGAACCGGGACTGGAGGAGAGACCCAGTACTTC.

Of note for this clonotype: A read error may explain this, as a much larger clone is one base away. The rearrangement joins TRBV20-1 to TRBJ2-3; maybe TRBD2 (5 bases). CDR1 DFQATT and CDR2 SNEGSKA come from the germline V gene (reference sequence). The CDR3 has 12 residues. V was trimmed by 8 bases and J by 5 bases, leaving 14 bases between them. CDR3 sequence: CSTGLPGDTQYF. The CDR3 coding sequence is TGCAGTACGGGGTTACCGGGAGATACGCAGTATTTT.

The chain employs TRBV7-9 and TRBJ2-7; D not certain. The CDR3 contains 13 residues. Trimming removed 5 bases at V and 2 bases at J, with 10 bases between. Germline loops: CDR1 SEHNR, CDR2 FQNEAQ (reference sequence). CDR3 sequence (DNA): TGTGCCAGCAGCGCTCCTCTGGCCTACGAGCAGTACTTC. Amino acids: CASSAPLAYEQYF.

This clonotype was seen at least ten times. This sequence joins TRBV6-1 and TRBJ1-4; weak D call: TRBD1 (5 bases). The V gene's germline CDR1 is MNHNS and CDR2 SASEGT. Trimming shortened V by 7 bases and J by 10 bases, and 16 bases separated the two germline ends. This CDR3 comprises 13 residues. As DNA, the CDR3 is TGTGCCAGCAATGCAGGGATACGTGGAAAACTGTTTTTT. Translation: CASNAGIRGKLFF.

The table lists this clonotype with a few counts. A much larger clone differs from this one at a single base, so this may be a read error. The CDR3 end shows no conserved phenylalanine or tryptophan, and so a read error is likely. This chain links TRBV20-1 with TRBJ2-3; D uncertain. This CDR3 has 16 residues. Trimming removed 6 bases from V and 0 bases from J, with 19 bases in between. CDR1 is DFQATT and CDR2 is SNEGSKA in the germline V gene (reference sequence). CDR3 in DNA: TGCAGTGCAGCACCCCTTTTGTTCAGAAGCACAGATACGCAGTATTCT. The encoded protein is CSAAPLLFRSTDTQYS.

There are a few counts of this clonotype. The chain couples TRBV20-1 to TRBJ1-1; D uncertain. CDR1 and CDR2 (germline): DFQATT, SNEGSKA (reference sequence). Trimming shortened V by 3 bases and J by 1 base, and 12 bases separated the two germline ends. This CDR3 has 14 residues. DNA of the CDR3: TGCAGTGCTAGGATAGCAGGCTGGAACACTGAAGCTTTCTTT. Translating gives CSARIAGWNTEAFF.

Many counts were recorded for this clonotype. This chain connects TRBV20-1 to TRBJ2-7; 14 nucleotides align to TRBD2. This CDR3 is 16 amino acids long. V was clipped by 5 bases and J by 1 base; unmatched bases: 7. The germline gives CDR1 DFQATT, CDR2 SNEGSKA (reference sequence). The CDR3 loop reads CSAAGTSGSYSYEQYF. CDR3 DNA: TGCAGTGCTGCCGGGACTAGCGGGAGCTATTCCTACGAGCAGTACTTC.

For this clonotype: This sequence may be a read error, since a much larger clone differs from it by one base. The chain couples TRBV6-2 or TRBV6-3 to TRBJ1-5; D gene uncertain. The CDR3 runs to 13 residues. Trimming took 7 bases from V and 8 from J, leaving 15 bases between them. From germline, CDR1 is MNHEY and CDR2 SVGEGT. Written as DNA, the CDR3 is TGTGCCAGCAAGGGCGGCACGGAGGAGCCCCAGCATTTT. It specifies CASKGGTEEPQHF.

This clonotype was seen only a few times. The chain joins TRBV3-1 to TRBJ2-5; TRBD2 matches at 8 bases. V was clipped by 1 base and J by 3 bases; unmatched bases: 4. Germline CDR1 and CDR2: LGHDT and YNNKEL (reference sequence). This CDR3 region has 15 residues. In DNA form, the CDR3 reads TGTGCCAGCAGCCAAGGTCTTAGCGGGAAAGAGACCCAGTACTTC. Translation: CASSQGLSGKETQYF.